This record covers a single T cell receptor beta chain. Its antigen is still unknown. The protocol was immunoSEQ multiplex PCR, while the TCRdb copy is restricted to in-frame clones and leaves out a portion. The table shows 350,000 to 500,000 clones, with 80% to 95% occurring only once. Treatment indicated: 15 to 20 received Ad26.COV2.S at low or high dose, single or two shots; about 5 received placebo; per-sample allocation not given. Day 63 after the first vaccine or placebo injection was the time point for sampling. From germline, CDR1 is MDHEN and CDR2 SYDVKM. The V end was cut by 8 bases, the J end by 1 base, with 14 bases between. The CDR3 has 14 residues. These data come from a study of Ad26.COV2.S vaccination and SARS-CoV-2 variants. General observations from the study: Compared with placebo recipients, vaccine recipients had higher spike-specific TCR breadth.

The source of this sequence is a person between 18 and 65 years old who received the Ad26.COV2.S COVID-19 vaccine or a placebo. The genes are TRBV28 and TRBJ1-1; D is perhaps TRBD1 (6 bases). Sequencing used peripheral blood, obtained in a trial of Ad26.COV2.S vaccine versus placebo. The CDR3 loop reads CASGPTGQNTEAFF. The CDR3 DNA reads TGTGCCAGCGGCCCAACAGGGCAGAACACTGAAGCTTTCTTT.